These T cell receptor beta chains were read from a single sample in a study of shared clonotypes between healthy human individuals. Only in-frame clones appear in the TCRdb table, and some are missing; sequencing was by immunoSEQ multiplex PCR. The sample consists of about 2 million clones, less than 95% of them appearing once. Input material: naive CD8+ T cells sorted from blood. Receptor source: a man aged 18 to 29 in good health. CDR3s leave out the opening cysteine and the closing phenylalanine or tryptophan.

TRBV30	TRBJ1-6	AWGEAASYSPLH
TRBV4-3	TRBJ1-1	ASSQDSTAYTEAF
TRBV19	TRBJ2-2	ASIRRTGATGELF
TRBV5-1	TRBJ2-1	ASSWGSVGEQF
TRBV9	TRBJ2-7	ASSPRQGNEQY
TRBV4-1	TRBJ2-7	ASSLRQDYEQY
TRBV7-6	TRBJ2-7	ASSLGVSRDPSSLEQY
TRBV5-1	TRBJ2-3	ASSSGQGAGGTDTQY
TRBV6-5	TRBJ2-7	ASSYWASGTYEQY
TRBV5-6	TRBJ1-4	ASSLDLQGGKLF
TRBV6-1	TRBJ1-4	ASSELTGPNEKLF
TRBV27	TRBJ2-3	ASSPVKIAGARSDTQY
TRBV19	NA	ASSIVSGEHEQY
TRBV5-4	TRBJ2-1	ASSSGRLAGVGSYNEQF
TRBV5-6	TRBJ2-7	ASSLGAGVREQY
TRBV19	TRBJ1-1	ASLPRGNTEAF
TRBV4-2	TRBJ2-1	ASSQKPGQYPGDEQF
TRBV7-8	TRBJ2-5	ASSGHEGGIETQY
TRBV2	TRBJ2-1	ASSPGHSYNEQF
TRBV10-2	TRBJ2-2	ASKALAGGNTGELF
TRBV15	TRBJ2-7	ATSPSESSYEQY
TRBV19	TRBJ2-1	ASSVAGQGNEQF
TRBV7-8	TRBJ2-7	ASSPGLAGVIYEQY
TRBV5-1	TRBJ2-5	ASSLGELGETQY
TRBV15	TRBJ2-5	ATSPQGQGIETQY
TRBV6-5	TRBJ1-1	ASSKGGQTEAF
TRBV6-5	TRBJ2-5	ATRVGKETQY